Sequencing of this T cell receptor beta chain was carried out in a study of shared clonotypes between healthy human individuals. Partitioning of CD4+ cells yielded a CD45RA+ naive subset and a CD45RA-negative memory subset. Only a few counts were recorded for this clone. Using immunoSEQ multiplex PCR, the repertoire was profiled, and TCRdb retains in-frame clones only, with some absent. The data contain 2,500,000 or so clones, more than 90% of them singletons. In germline, CDR1 is GTSNPN, CDR2 SVGIG (reference sequence). This CDR3 has 12 residues. V was cut by 2 bases and J by 4 bases, with 6 bases left in between.

This sequence joins TRBV30 and TRBJ1-5; D unclear. The receptor was isolated from a young man in good health. The specimen was naive CD4+ T cells sorted from blood. As for subset: CD45RA+ positively selected. CDR3 residues: CAWSLGNQPQHF. CDR3 bases: TGTGCCTGGAGTTTGGGTAATCAGCCCCAGCATTTT.